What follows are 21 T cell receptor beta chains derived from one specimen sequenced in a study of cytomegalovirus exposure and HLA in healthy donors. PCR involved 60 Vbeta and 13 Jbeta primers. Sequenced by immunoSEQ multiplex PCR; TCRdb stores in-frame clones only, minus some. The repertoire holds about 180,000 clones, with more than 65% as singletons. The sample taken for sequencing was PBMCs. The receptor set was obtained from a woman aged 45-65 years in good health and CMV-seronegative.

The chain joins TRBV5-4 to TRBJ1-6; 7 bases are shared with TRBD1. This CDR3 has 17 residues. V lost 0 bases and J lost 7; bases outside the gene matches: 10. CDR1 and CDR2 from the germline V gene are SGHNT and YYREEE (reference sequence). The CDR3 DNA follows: TGTGCCAGCAGCTTGGACGGCCAGGGGGTAAAGAATTCACCCCTCCACTTT. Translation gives CASSLDGQGVKNSPLHF.

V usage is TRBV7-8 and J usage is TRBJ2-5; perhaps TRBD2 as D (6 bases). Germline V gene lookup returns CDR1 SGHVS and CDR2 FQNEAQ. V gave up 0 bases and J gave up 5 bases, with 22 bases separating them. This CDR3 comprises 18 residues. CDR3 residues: CASSLAGASETLSETQYF. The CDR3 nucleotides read TGTGCCAGCAGCTTAGCAGGCGCTAGCGAAACCCTCAGTGAGACCCAGTACTTC.

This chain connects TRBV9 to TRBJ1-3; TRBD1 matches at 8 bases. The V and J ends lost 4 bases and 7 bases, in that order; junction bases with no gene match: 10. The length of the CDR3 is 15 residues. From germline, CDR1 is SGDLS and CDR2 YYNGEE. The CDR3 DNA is TGTGCCAGCAGCCCCGGGACAGGTTATATGAACACCATATATTTT. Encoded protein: CASSPGTGYMNTIYF.

The CDR3 sequence: CASSVDPGQNNQPQHF. The CDR3 region has the DNA TGTGCCAGCAGCGTGGATCCGGGACAGAACAATCAGCCCCAGCATTTT. This sequence joins TRBV9 and TRBJ1-5; 7 nucleotides line up with TRBD1. The germline V gene encodes CDR1 SGDLS and CDR2 YYNGEE. The V gene end was trimmed by 2 bases and the J gene end by 3 bases; junction bases not matched to a gene: 8. The CDR3 length is 16 residues.

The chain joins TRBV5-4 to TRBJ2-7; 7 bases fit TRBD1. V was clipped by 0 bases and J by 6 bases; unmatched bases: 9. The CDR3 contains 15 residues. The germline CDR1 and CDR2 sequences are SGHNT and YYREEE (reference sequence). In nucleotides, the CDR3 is TGTGCCAGCAGCTTGGGGTCGGACAGGCTCTCCGAGCAGTACTTC. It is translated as CASSLGSDRLSEQYF.

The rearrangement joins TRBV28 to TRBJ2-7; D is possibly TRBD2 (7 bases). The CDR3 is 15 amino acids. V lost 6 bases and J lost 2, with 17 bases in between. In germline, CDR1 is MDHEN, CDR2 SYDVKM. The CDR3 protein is CASRSGVRGAYEQYF. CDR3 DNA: TGTGCCAGCAGAAGCGGGGTCAGGGGTGCCTACGAGCAGTACTTC.

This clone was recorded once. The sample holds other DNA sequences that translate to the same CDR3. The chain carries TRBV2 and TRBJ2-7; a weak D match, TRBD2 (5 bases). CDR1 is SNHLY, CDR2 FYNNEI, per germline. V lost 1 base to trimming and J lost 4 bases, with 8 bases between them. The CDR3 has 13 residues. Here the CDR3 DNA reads TGTGCCAGCAGTGAAGGAGGGAGTTACGAGCAGTACTTC. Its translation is CASSEGGSYEQYF.

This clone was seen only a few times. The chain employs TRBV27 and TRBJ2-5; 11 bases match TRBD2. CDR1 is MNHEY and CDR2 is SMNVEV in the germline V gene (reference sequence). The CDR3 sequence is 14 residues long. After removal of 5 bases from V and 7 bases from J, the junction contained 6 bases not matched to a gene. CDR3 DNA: TGTGCCAGCAGTAGAACTAGCGGGGGACTGACCCAGTACTTC. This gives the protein CASSRTSGGLTQYF.

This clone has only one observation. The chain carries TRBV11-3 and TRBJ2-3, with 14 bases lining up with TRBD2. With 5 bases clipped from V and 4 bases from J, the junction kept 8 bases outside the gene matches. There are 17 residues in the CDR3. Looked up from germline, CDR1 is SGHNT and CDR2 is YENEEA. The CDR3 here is CASSRGRLAGGADTQYF. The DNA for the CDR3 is TGTGCCAGCAGCCGTGGGAGACTAGCGGGAGGGGCAGATACGCAGTATTTT.

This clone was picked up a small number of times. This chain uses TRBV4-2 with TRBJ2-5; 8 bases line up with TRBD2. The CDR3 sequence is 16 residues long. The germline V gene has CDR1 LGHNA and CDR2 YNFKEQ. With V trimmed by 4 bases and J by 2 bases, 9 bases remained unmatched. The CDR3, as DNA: TGTGCCAGCAGCCTACTAGCGGATCCGATACAAGAGACCCAGTACTTC. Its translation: CASSLLADPIQETQYF.

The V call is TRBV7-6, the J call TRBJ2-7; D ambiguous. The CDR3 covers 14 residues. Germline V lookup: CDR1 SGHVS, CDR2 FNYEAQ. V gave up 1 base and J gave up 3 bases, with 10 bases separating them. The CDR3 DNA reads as TGTGCCAGCAGCTTAGAATCTGGCGGCTACGAGCAGTACTTC. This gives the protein CASSLESGGYEQYF.

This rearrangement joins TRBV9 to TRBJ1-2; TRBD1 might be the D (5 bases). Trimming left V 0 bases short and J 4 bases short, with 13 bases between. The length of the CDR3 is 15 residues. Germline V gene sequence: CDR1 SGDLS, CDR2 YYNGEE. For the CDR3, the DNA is TGTGCCAGCAGCGTAGGTAGGGGAGGAGGCTATGGCTACACCTTC. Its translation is CASSVGRGGGYGYTF.

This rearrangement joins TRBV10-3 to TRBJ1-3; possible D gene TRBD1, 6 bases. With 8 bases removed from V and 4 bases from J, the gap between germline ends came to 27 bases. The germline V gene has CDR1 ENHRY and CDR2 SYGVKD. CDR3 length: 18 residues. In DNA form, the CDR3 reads TGTGCCATCCAGGCTGGGGGGGGCACCACTAACCCAGGAAACACCATATATTTT. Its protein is CAIQAGGGTTNPGNTIYF.

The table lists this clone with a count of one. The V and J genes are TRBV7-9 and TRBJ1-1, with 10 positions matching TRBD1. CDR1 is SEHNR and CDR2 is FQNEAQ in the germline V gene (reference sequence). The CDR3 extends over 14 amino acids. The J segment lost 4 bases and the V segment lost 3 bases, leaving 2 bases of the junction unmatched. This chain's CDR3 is CASSLTGGRTEAFF. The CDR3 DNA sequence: TGTGCCAGCAGCTTGACAGGGGGCCGCACTGAAGCTTTCTTT.

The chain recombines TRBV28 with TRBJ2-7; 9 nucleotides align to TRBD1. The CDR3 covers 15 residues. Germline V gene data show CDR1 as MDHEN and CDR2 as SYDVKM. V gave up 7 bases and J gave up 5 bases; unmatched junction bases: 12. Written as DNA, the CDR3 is TGTGCCAGCAATCTTTCCGGGACAGGGCTCCACGAGCAGTACTTC. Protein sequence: CASNLSGTGLHEQYF.

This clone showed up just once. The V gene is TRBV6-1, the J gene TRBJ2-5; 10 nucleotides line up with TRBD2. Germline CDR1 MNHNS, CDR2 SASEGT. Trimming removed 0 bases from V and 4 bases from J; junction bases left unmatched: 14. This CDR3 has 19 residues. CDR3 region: CASSEASPLAGDFSETQYF. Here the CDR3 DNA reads TGTGCCAGCAGTGAAGCCTCGCCCCTAGCGGGAGACTTTTCAGAGACCCAGTACTTC.

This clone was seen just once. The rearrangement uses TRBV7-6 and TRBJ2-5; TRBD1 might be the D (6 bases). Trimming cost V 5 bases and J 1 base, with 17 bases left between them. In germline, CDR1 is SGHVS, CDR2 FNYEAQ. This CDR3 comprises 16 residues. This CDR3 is CASSAAQGLTQETQYF. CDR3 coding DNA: TGTGCCAGCAGCGCAGCTCAGGGGCTAACCCAAGAGACCCAGTACTTC.

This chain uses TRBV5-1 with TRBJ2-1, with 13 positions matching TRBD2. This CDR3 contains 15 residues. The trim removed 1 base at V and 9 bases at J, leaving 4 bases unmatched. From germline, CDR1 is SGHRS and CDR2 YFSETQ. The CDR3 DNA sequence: TGCGCCAGCAGCTTGAAACTAGCGGGGGGGAGTGAGCAGTTCTTC. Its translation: CASSLKLAGGSEQFF.

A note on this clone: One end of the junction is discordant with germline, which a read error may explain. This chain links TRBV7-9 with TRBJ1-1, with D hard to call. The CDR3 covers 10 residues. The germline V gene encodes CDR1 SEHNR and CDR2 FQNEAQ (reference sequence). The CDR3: CSSRNTEAFF. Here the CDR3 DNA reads TGTTCCAGCCGGAACACTGAAGCTTTCTTT.

DNA for the CDR3: TGCGCCAGCAGCCGAATAGCGGGAGTACCTTACAATGAGCAGTTCTTC. Translation gives CASSRIAGVPYNEQFF. The chain recombines TRBV5-1 with TRBJ2-1, with 9 bases matching TRBD2. The CDR3 length is 16 residues. V lost 4 bases, J lost 4 bases, and 9 bases stayed unmatched. Germline V gene lookup returns CDR1 SGHRS and CDR2 YFSETQ.

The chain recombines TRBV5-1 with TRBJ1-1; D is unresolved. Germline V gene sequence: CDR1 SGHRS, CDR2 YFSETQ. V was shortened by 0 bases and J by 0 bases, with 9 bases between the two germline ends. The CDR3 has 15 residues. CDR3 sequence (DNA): TGCGCCAGCAGCTTGGGAGTTCCCATGAACACTGAAGCTTTCTTT. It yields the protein CASSLGVPMNTEAFF.